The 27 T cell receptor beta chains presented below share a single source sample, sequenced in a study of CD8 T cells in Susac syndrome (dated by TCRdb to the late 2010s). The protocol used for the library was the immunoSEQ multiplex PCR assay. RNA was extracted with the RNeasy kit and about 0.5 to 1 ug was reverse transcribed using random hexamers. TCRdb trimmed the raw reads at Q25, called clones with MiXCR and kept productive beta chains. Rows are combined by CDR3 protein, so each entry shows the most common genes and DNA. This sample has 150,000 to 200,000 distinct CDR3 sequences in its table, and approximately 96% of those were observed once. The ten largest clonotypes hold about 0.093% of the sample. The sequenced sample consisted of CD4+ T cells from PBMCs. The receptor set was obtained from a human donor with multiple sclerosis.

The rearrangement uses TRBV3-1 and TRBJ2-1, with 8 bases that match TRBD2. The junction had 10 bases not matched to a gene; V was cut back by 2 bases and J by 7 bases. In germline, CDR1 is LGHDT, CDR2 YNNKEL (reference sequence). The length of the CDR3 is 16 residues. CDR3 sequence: CASSQSSGGALNEQFF. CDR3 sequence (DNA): TGTGCCAGCAGCCAATCCTCCGGGGGGGCCCTGAATGAGCAGTTCTTC.

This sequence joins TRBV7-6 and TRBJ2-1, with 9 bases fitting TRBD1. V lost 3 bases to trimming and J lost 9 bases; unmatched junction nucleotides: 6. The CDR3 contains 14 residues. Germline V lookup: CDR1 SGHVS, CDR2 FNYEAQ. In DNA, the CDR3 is TGTGCCAGCAGCTTCCGGGACAGGGATACTGAGCAGTTCTTC. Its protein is CASSFRDRDTEQFF.

This CDR3 reads CASSLTGRYQPQHF. The CDR3 nucleotides read TGTGCCAGCAGTCTAACAGGGAGGTATCAGCCCCAGCATTTT. The chain couples TRBV28 to TRBJ1-5, with a tentative D call TRBD1 (6 bases). This CDR3 spans 14 amino acids. Per the germline V gene, CDR1 is MDHEN and CDR2 is SYDVKM. V lost 5 bases and J lost 5, with 13 bases in between.

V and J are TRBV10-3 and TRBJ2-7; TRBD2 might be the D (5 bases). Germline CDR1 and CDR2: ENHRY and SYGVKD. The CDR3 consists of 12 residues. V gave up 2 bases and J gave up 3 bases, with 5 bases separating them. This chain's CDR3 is CAISEGLYEQYF. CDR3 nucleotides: TGTGCCATCAGTGAGGGACTCTACGAGCAGTACTTC.

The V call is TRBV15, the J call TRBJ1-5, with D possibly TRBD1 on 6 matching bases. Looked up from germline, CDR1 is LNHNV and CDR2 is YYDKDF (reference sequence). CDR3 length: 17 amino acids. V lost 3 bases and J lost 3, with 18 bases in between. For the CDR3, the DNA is TGTGCCACCAGCAGTGCTATATTACAGGGTTTCAATCAGCCCCAGCATTTT. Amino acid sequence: CATSSAILQGFNQPQHF.

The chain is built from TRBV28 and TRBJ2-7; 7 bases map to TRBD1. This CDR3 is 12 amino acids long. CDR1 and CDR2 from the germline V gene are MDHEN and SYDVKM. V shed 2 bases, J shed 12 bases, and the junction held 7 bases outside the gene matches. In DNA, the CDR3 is TGTGCCAGCAGTTTACTGCCCCGGGACAGGTACTTC. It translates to CASSLLPRDRYF.

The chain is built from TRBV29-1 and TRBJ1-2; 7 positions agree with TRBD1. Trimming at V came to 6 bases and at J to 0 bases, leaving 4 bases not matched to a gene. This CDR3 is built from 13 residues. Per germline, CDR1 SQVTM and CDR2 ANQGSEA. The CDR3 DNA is TGCAGCGTATTGGGACAGTCTAACTATGGCTACACCTTC. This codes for CSVLGQSNYGYTF.

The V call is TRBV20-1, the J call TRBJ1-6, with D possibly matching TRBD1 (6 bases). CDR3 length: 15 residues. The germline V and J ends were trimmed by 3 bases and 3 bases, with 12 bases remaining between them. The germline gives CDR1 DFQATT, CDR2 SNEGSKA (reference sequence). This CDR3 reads CSASLGGVYNSPLHF. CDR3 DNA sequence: TGCAGTGCTAGTTTGGGGGGCGTCTATAATTCACCCCTCCACTTT.

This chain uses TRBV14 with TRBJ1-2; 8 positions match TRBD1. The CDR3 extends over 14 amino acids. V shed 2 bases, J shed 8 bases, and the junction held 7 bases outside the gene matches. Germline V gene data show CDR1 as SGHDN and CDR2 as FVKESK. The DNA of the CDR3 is TGTGCCAGCAGCCAAAGGACAGGGCTTGGAGGCTACACCTTC. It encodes CASSQRTGLGGYTF.

CDR3 amino acids: CASSPRFGEQYF. The CDR3, as DNA: TGTGCCAGCAGTCCTCGTTTTGGCGAGCAGTACTTC. The rearrangement joins TRBV25-1 to TRBJ2-7; D is unclear. CDR1 is MGHDK, CDR2 SYGVNS, per germline. Between the trimmed V and J ends, which lost 5 bases and 6 bases, there was a span of 11 bases. The CDR3 extends over 12 amino acids.

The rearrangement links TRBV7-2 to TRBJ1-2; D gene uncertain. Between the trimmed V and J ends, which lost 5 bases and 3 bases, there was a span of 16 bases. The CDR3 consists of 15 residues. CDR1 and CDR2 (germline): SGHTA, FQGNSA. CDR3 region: CASSPRTAADYGYTF. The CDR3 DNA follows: TGTGCCAGCAGCCCGAGGACGGCCGCAGACTATGGCTACACCTTC.

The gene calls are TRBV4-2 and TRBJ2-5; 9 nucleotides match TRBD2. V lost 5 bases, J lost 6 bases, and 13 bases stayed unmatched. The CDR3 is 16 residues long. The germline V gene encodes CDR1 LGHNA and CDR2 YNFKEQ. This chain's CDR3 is CASSESGRGGHKTQYF. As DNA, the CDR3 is TGTGCCAGCAGCGAGTCCGGGCGGGGGGGCCATAAGACCCAGTACTTC.

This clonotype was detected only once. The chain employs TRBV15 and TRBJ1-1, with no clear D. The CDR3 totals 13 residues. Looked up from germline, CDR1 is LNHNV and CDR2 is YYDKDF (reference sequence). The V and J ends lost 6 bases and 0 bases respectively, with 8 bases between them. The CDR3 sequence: CATRGRLNTEAFF. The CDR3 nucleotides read TGTGCCACCAGAGGACGGTTGAACACTGAAGCTTTCTTT.

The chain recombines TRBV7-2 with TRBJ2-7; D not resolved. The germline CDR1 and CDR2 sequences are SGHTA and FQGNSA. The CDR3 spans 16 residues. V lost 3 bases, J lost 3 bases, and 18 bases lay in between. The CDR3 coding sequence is TGTGCCAGCAGCTTCGTATCGAGGACGGGCATCTACGAGCAGTACTTC. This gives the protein CASSFVSRTGIYEQYF.

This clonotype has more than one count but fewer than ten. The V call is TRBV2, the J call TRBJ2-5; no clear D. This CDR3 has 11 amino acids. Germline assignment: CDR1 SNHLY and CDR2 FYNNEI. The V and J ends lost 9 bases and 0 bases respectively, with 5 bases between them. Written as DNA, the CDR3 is TGTGCCAGTCAGTACCAAGAGACCCAGTACTTC. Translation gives CASQYQETQYF.

CDR3 coding DNA: TGTGCCCTCACCCGGCAGGGAGAGACCCAGTACTTC. This gives the protein CALTRQGETQYF. V gene TRBV2 combines with J gene TRBJ2-5; a weak D match, TRBD1 (5 bases). The CDR3 is made up of 12 amino acids. The V gene lost 11 bases and the J gene lost 4 bases, with 14 bases spanning the gap. Germline values: CDR1 SNHLY, CDR2 FYNNEI.

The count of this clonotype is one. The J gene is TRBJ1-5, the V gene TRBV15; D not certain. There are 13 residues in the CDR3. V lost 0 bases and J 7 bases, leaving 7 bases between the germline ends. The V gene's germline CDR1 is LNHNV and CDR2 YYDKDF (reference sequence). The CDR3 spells CATSRDVRQPQHF. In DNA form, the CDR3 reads TGTGCCACCAGCAGAGACGTCAGACAGCCCCAGCATTTT.

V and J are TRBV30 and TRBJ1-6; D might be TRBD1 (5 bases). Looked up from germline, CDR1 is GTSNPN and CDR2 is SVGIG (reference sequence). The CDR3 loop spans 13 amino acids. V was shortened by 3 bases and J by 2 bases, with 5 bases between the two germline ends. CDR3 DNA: TGTGCCTGGAGGGACACCTATAATTCACCCCTCCACTTT. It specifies CAWRDTYNSPLHF.

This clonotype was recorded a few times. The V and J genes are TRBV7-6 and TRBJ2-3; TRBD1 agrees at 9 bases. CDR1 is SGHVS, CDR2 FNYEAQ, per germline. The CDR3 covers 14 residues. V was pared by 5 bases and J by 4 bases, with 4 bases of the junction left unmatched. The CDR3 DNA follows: TGTGCCAGCAGCCTGGGACAGGGCCCAGATACGCAGTATTTT. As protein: CASSLGQGPDTQYF.

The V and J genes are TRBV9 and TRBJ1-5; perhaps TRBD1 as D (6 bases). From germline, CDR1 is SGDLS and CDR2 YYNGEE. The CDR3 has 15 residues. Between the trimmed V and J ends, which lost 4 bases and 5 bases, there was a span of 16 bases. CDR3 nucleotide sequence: TGTGCCAGCAGCCATGAGCCGGGGGCGGATCAGCCCCAGCATTTT. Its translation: CASSHEPGADQPQHF.

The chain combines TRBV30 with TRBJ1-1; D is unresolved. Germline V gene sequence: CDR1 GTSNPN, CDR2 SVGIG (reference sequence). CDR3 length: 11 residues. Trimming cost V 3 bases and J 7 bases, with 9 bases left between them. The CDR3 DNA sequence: TGTGCCTGGAGGAACAAACTTGAAGCTTTCTTT. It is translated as CAWRNKLEAFF.

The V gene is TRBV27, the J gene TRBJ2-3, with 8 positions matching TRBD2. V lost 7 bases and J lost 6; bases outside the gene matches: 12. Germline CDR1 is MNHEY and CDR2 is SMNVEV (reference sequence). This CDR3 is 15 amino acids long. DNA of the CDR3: TGTGCCAGCAAATCGGGGGGGGCCCTCGGGGATACGCAGTATTTT. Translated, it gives CASKSGGALGDTQYF.

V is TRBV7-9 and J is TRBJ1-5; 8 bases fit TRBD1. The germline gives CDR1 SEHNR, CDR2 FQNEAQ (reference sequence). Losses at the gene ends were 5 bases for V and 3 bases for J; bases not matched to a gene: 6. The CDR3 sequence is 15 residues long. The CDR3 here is CASSRTGSDNQPQHF. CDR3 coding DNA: TGTGCCAGCAGCCGGACAGGGTCCGACAATCAGCCCCAGCATTTT. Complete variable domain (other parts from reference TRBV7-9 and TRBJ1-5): DTGVSQNPRHKITKRGQNVTFRCDPISEHNRLYWYRQTLGQGPEFLTYFQNEAQLEKSRLLSDRFSAERPKGSFSTLEIQRTEQGDSAMYLCASSRTGSDNQPQHFGDGTRLSIL.

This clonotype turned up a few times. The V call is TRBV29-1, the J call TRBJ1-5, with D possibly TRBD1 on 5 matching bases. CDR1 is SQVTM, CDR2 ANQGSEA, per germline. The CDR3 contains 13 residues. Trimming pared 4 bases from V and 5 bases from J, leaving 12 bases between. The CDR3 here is CSVAQGIHQPQHF. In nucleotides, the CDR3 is TGCAGCGTTGCTCAGGGTATTCATCAGCCCCAGCATTTT.

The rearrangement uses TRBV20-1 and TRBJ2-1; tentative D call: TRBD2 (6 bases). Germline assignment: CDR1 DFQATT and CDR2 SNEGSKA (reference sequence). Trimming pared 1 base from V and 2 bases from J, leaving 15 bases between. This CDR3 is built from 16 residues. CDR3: CSARGAGGDTYNEQFF. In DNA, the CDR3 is TGCAGTGCTAGAGGGGCCGGCGGGGATACCTACAATGAGCAGTTCTTC.

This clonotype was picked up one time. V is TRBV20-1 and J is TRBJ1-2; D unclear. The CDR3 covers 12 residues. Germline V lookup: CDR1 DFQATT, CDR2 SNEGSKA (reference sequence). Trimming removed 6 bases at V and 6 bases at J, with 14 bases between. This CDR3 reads CSARFLGDGYTF. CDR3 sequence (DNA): TGCAGTGCCAGATTTCTTGGCGATGGCTACACCTTC.

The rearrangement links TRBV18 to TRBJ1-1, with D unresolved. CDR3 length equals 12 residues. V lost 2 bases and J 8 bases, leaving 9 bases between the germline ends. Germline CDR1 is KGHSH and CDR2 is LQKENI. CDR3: CASSPSREEAFF. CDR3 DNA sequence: TGTGCCAGCTCACCATCCAGAGAGGAAGCTTTCTTT. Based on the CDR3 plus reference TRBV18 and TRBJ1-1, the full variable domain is NAGVMQNPRHLVRRRGQEARLRCSPMKGHSHVYWYRQLPEEGLKFMVYLQKENIIDESGMPKERFSAEFPKEGPSILRIQQVVRGDSAAYFCASSPSREEAFFGQGTRLTVV.